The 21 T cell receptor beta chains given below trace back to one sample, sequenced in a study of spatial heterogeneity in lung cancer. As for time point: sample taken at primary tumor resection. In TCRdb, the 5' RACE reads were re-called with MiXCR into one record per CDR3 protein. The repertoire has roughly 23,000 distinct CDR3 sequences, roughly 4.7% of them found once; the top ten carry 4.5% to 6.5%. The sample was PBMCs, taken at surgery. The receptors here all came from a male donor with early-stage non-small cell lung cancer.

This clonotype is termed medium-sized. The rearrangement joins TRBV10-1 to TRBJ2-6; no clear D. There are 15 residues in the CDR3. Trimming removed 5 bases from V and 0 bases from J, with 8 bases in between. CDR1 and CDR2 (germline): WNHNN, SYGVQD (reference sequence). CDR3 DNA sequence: TGCGCCAGCAGTAGGCAGGACTCTGGGGCCAACGTCCTGACTTTC. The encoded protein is CASSRQDSGANVLTF.

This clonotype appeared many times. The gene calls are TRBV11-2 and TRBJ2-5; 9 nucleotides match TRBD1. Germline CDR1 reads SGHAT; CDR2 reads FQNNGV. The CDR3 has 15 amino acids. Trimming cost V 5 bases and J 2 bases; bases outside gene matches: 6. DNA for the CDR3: TGTGCCAGCAGCCTGACAGGGGGGTTTCAAGAGACCCAGTACTTC. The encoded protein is CASSLTGGFQETQYF. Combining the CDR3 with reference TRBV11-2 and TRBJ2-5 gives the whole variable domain EAGVAQSPRYKIIEKRQSVAFWCNPISGHATLYWYQQILGQGPKLLIQFQNNGVVDDSQLPKDRFSAERLKGVDSTLKIQPAKLEDSAVYLCASSLTGGFQETQYFGPGTRLLVL.

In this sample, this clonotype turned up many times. The DNA for the CDR3 is TGTGCCAGCACTGAGAGGGGGCGTACCCTCGGATATGGCTACACCTTC. This gives the protein CASTERGRTLGYGYTF. The rearrangement links TRBV12-3 or TRBV12-4 to TRBJ1-2, with TRBD1 matching 7 bases. This CDR3 contains 16 residues. J was trimmed by 5 bases and V by 7 bases; bases with no gene match: 16.

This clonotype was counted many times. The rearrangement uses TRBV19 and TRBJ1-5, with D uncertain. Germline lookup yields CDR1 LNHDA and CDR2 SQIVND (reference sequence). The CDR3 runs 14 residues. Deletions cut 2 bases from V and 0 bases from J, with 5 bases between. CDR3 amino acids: CASSIKNSNQPQHF. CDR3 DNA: TGTGCCAGTAGTATAAAAAATAGCAATCAGCCCCAGCATTTT.

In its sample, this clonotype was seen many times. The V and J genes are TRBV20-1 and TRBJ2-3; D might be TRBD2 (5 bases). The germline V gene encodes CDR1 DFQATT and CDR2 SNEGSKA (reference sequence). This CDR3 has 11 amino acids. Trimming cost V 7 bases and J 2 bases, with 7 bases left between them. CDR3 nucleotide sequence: TGCAGTGTGGAGGACACAGATACGCAGTATTTT. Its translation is CSVEDTDTQYF.

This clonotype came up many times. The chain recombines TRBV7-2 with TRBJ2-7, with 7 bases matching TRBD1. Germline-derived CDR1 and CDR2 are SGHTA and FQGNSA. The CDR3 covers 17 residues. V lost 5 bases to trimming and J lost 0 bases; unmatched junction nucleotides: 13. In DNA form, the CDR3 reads TGTGCCAGCAGCCGAGGGATCTCCGACAGGGTCTCCTACGAGCAGTACTTC. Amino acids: CASSRGISDRVSYEQYF.

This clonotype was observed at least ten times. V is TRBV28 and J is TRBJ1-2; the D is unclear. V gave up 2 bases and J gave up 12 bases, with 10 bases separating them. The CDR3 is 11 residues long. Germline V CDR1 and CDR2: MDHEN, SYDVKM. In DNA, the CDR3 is TGTGCCAGCAGTTTAGAGGGAAGTCACACCTTC. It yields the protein CASSLEGSHTF.

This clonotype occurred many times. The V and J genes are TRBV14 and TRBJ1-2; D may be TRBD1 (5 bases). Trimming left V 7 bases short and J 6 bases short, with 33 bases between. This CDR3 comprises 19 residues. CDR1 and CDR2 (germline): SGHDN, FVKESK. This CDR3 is CASIIPSYSTGTLRNGYTF. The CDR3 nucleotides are TGTGCCAGCATTATTCCCAGTTACTCTACCGGGACCCTGAGGAATGGCTACACCTTC.

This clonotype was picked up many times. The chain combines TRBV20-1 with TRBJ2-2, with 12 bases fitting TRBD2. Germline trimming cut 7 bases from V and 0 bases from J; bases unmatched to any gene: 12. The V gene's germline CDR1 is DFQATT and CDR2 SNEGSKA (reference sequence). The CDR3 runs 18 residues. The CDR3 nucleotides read TGCAGTGTTCGCCGGCTAGCGGGGGGGCTCGCGAACACCGGGGAGCTGTTTTTT. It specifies CSVRRLAGGLANTGELFF.

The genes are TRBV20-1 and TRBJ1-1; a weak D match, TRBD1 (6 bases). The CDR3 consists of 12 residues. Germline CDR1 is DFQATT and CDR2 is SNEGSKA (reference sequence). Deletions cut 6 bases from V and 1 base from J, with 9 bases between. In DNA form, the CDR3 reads TGCAGTGCCAAGACAGGGAACACTGAAGCTTTCTTT. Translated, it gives CSAKTGNTEAFF.

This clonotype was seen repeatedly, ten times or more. The CDR3 DNA reads as TGTGCCAGCGGTTGGCTGGGTGAAAAACTGTTTTTT. Protein product: CASGWLGEKLFF. The J gene is TRBJ1-4, the V gene TRBV28; D is unresolved. The V gene's germline CDR1 is MDHEN and CDR2 SYDVKM. Trimming left V 8 bases short and J 7 bases short, with 11 bases between. This CDR3 contains 12 residues.

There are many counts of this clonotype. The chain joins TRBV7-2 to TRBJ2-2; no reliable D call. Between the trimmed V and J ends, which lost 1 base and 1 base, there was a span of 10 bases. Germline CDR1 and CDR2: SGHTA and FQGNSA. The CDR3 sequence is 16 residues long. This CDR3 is CASSLGGNQNTGELFF. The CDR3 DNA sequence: TGTGCCAGCAGCTTAGGGGGTAACCAGAACACCGGGGAGCTGTTTTTT.

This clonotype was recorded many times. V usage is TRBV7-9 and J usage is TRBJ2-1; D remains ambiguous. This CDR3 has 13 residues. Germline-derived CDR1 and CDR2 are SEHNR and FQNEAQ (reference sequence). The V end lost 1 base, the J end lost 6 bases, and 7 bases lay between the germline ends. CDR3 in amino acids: CASSLETANEQFF. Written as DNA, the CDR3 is TGTGCCAGCAGCTTAGAGACCGCCAATGAGCAGTTCTTC.

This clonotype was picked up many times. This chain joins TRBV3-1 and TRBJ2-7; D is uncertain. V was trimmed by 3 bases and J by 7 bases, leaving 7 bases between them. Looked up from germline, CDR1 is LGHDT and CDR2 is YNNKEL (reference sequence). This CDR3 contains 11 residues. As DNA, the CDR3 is TGTGCCAGCAGCCATACATATGAGCAGTACTTC. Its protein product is CASSHTYEQYF.

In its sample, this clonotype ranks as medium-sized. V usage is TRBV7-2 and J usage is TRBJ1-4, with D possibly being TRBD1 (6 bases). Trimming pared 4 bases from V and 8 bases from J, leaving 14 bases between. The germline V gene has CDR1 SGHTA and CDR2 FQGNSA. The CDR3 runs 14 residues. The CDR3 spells CASSSGGVKEKLFF. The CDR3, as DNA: TGTGCCAGCAGCTCGGGGGGCGTTAAAGAAAAACTGTTTTTT.

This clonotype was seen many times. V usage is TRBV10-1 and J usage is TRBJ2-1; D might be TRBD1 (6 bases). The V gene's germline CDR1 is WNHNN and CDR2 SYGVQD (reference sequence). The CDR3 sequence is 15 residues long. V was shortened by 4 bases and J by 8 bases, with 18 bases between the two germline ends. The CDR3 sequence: CASSARDTSRHEQFF. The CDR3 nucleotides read TGCGCCAGCAGTGCCCGGGACACGAGTCGCCATGAGCAGTTCTTC.

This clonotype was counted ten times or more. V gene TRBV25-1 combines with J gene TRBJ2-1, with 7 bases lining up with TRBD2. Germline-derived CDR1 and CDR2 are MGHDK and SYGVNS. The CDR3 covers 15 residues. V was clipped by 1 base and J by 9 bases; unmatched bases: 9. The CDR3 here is CASSESGSGGGEQFF. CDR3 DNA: TGTGCCAGCAGTGAATCTGGTTCGGGAGGTGGTGAGCAGTTCTTC.

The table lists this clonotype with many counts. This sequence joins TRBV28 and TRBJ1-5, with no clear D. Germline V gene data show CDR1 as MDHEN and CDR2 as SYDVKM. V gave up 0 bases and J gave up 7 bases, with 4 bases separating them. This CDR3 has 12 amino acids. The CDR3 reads CASSLWGQPQHF. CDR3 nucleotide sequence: TGTGCCAGCAGTTTATGGGGCCAGCCCCAGCATTTT.

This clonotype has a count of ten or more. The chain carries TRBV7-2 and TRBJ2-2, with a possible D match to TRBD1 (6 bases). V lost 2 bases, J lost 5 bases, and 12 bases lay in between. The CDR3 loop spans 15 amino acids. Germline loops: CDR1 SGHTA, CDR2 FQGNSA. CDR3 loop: CASSLQGQRTGELFF. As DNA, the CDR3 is TGTGCCAGCAGCTTACAGGGGCAGCGGACCGGGGAGCTGTTTTTT.

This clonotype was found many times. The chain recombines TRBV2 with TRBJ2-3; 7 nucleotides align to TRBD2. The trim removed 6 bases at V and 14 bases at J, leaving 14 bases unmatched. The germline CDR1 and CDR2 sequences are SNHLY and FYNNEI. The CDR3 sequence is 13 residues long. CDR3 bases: TGTGCCAGCAGGGCGGGGGAGCTTACCCGCCGGTATTTT. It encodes CASRAGELTRRYF.

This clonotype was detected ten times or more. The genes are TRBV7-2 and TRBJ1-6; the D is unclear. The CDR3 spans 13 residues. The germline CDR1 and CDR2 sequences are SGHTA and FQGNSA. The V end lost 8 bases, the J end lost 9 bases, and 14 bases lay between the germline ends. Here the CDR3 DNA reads TGTGCCAGCTTACAAACCTGGGGTTCACCCCTCCACTTT. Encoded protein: CASLQTWGSPLHF.